This TCR beta chain appears in the sequencing data of a study of OX40 agonist ivuxolimab in advanced cancers. Study as a whole: Patients were dosed with the agonistic anti-OX40 (CD134) antibody ivuxolimab. Patients in the trial were receiving intravenous ivuxolimab every 2 weeks, at doses of 0.01 to 10 mg/kg. Partial responses were achieved by three patients: one hepatocellular carcinoma, two cutaneous melanoma. General study findings and limits: Low normalized T-cell clonal expansion was also seen in some nonresponders.

TCRdb keeps only in-frame clones here, not all; method: immunoSEQ multiplex PCR. The sample includes roughly 96,000 clones, approximately 84% of them seen just once. This clone appeared many times. The antigen remains undetermined. Additional DNA sequences in this sample encode the identical CDR3. The receptor comes from an adult with an advanced solid tumor such as melanoma, head and neck, liver or kidney cancer. The starting material was CD4+ or CD8+ T cells sorted from blood, obtained in a trial of the OX40 agonist ivuxolimab.

The CDR3 reads CASSLAMAALSYGYTF. The CDR3, as DNA: TGTGCCAGCAGCTTAGCGATGGCCGCTTTGAGCTATGGCTACACCTTC. This chain connects TRBV7-8 to TRBJ1-2; no definite D call. In germline, CDR1 is SGHVS, CDR2 FQNEAQ. V was clipped by 0 bases and J by 4 bases, with 15 bases between them. The CDR3 length is 16 residues.